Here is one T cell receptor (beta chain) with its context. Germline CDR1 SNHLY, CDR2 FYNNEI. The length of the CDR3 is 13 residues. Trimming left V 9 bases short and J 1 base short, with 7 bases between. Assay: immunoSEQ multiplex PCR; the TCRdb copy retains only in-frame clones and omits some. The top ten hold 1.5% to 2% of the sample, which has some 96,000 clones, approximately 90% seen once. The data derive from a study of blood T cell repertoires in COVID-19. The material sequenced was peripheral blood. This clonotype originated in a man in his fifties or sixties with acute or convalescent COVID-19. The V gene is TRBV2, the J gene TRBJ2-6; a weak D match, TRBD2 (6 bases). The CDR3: CARGGSGANVLTF. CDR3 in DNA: TGTGCCAGGGGGGGTTCTGGGGCCAACGTCCTGACTTTC.